This T cell receptor (beta chain) was documented in a study of T cell responses to AZD1222 COVID-19 vaccine. About this clone: Its antigen remains unidentified.

The germline CDR1 and CDR2 sequences are LGHNA and YSLEER. V was clipped by 0 bases and J by 3 bases, with 4 bases between them. This CDR3 is built from 13 residues. Produced via immunoSEQ multiplex PCR; TCRdb's table is partial and in-frame only. The table shows approximately 180,000 clones, with just over 90% occurring only once. Study-wide results and limits: Females made up more of the donors, who were largely white British, and clonal diversity may have come out too low. Mapped onto spike, vaccine-associated CD4 TCRs spanned it and were dominant at 160-218 and 743-854.

The source is an adult who received the MenACWY meningococcal vaccine as a control. The sequences come from peripheral blood, collected 28 days after the second dose of the MenACWY control vaccine. This chain uses TRBV4-3 with TRBJ2-3; D is unresolved. This CDR3 is CASSQEYTDTQYF. CDR3 DNA sequence: TGCGCCAGCAGCCAAGAATATACAGATACGCAGTATTTT.